Below are 3 T cell receptor beta chains sequenced from a single sample in a study of technical replicates of blood from a few donors. The protocol was immunoSEQ multiplex PCR, while the TCRdb copy is restricted to in-frame clones and leaves out a portion. The profile covers some 70,000 clones, with roughly nine tenths appearing a single time and approximately 4.8% taken by the ten largest. Specimen: PBMCs. These receptors all stem from a human donor in good health. Some clones in this sample may be carry-over from other donors' samples.

The table lists this clone with a count of one. The chain couples TRBV4-2 to TRBJ1-3; D is perhaps TRBD1 (6 bases). Trimming took off 2 bases at V and 7 bases at J, with 18 bases between the two ends. The germline V gene has CDR1 LGHNA and CDR2 YNFKEQ. CDR3 length equals 16 residues. The CDR3, as DNA: TGTGCCAGCAGCCAAAGGGTAGCAGGGGAAGGGAACACCATATATTTT. Translated: CASSQRVAGEGNTIYF.

CDR3 amino acids: CASSAGTGKETQYF. The CDR3 DNA is TGTGCCAGCAGTGCCGGGACAGGGAAAGAGACCCAGTACTTC. This chain links TRBV2 with TRBJ2-5; 9 bases agree with TRBD1. The V gene's germline CDR1 is SNHLY and CDR2 FYNNEI. CDR3 length: 14 residues. J was trimmed by 3 bases and V by 4 bases; bases with no gene match: 3.

V is TRBV2 and J is TRBJ2-2; TRBD2 aligns across 11 bases. Trimming at V came to 6 bases and at J to 6 bases, leaving 6 bases not matched to a gene. Germline CDR1 SNHLY, CDR2 FYNNEI. The CDR3 is made up of 15 amino acids. DNA of the CDR3: TGTGCCAGCAGAGTAGCGGGGGGGCCAGCCGGGGAGCTGTTTTTT. This gives the protein CASRVAGGPAGELFF.